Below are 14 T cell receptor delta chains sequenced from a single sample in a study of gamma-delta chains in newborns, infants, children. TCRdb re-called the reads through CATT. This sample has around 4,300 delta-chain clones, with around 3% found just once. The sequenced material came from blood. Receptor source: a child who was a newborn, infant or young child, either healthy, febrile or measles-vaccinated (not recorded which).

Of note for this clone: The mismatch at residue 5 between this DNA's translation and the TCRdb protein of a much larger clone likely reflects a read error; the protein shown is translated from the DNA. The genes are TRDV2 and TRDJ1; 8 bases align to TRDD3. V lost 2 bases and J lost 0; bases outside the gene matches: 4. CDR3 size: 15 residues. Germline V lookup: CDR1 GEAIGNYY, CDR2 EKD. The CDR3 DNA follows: TGTGCCTGTGACAACGTTGGGGGATACACCGATAAACTCATCTTT. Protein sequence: CACDNVGGYTDKLIF.

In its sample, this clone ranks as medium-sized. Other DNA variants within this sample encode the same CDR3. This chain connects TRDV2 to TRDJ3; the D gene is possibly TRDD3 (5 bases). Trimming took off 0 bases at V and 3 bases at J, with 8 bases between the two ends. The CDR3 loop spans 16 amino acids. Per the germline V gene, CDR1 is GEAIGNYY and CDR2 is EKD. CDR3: CACDTVGYWDTRQMFF. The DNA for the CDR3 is TGTGCCTGTGACACCGTCGGATACTGGGACACCCGACAGATGTTTTTC.

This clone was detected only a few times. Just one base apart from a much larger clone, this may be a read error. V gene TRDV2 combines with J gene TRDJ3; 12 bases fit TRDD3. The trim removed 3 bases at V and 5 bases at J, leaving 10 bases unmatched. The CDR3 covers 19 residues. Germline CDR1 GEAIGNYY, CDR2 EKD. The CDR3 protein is CACDVVLGDTARDTRQMFF. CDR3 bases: TGTGCCTGTGACGTCGTACTGGGGGATACCGCCCGGGACACCCGACAGATGTTTTTC.

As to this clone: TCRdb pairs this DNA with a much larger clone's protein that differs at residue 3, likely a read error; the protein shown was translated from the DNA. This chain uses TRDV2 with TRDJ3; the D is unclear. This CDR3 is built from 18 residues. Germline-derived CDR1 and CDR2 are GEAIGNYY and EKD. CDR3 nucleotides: TGTGCCCGTGACACGATAGGGACCGGCTCCTGGGACACCCGACAGATGTTTTTC. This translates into CARDTIGTGSWDTRQMFF.

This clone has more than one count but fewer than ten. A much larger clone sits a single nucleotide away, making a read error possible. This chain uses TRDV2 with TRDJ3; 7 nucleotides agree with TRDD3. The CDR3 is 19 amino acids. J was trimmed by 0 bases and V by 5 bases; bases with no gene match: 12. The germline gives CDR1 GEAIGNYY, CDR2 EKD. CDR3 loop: CACGIWGPPGSWDTRQMFF. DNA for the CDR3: TGTGCCTGTGGCATCTGGGGGCCACCCGGCTCCTGGGACACCCGACAGATGTTTTTC.

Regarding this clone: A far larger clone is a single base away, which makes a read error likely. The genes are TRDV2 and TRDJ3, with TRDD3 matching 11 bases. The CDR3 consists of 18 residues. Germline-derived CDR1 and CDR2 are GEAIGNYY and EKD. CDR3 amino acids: CACGTVLGDTWDTRQMFF. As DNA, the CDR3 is TGTGCCTGTGGCACCGTACTGGGGGATACCTGGGACACCCGACAGATGTTTTTC.

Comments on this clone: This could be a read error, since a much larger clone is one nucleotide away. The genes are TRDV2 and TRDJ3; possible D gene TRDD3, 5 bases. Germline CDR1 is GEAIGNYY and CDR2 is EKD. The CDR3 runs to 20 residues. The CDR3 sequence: CACDTLEGISSSCDTRQMFF. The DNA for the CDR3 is TGTGCCTGTGACACCTTAGAAGGGATTTCGAGCTCCTGCGACACCCGACAGATGTTTTTC.

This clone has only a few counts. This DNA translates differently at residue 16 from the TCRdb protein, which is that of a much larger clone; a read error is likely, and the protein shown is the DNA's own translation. The chain's CDR3 is CACDPVLGVAWDTRQIFF. The CDR3 DNA sequence: TGTGCCTGTGACCCAGTACTGGGGGTCGCCTGGGACACCCGACAGATATTTTTC. The gene calls are TRDV2 and TRDJ3; 8 nucleotides line up with TRDD3. Germline assignment: CDR1 GEAIGNYY and CDR2 EKD. The CDR3 runs 18 residues.

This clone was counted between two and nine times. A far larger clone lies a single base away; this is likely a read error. The CDR3 nucleotides read TGTGCCTGTGACACCGTACTGGGGAATACGGCCCAATCCTGGGACACCCGACAGATGTTTTTC. It specifies CACDTVLGNTAQSWDTRQMFF. J is TRDJ3 and V is TRDV2, with 7 positions matching TRDD3. The germline V gene encodes CDR1 GEAIGNYY and CDR2 EKD. There are 21 residues in the CDR3. With 0 bases clipped from V and 1 base from J, the junction kept 14 bases outside the gene matches.

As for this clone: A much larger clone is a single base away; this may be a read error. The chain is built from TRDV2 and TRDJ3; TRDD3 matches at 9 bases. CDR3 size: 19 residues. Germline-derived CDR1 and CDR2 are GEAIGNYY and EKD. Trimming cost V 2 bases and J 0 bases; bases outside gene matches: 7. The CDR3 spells CACDNMGLGDSWDTRQMFF. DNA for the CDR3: TGTGCCTGTGACAACATGGGACTGGGGGACTCCTGGGACACCCGACAGATGTTTTTC.

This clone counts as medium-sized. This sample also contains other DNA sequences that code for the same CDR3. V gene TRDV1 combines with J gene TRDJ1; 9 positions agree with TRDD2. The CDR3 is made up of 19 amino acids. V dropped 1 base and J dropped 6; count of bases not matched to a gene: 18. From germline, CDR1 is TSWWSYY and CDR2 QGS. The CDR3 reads CALGEPLPSYVYTIYKLIF. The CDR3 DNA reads TGTGCTCTTGGGGAACCACTGCCTTCCTACGTTTATACCATCTATAAACTCATCTTT.

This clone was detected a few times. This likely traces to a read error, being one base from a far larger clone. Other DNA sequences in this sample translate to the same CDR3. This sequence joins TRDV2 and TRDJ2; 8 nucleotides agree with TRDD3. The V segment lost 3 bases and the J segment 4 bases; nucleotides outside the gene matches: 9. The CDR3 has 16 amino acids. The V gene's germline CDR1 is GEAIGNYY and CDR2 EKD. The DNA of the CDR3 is TGTGCCTGTGACCCACTAGGGGATACCCGGACAGCACAACTCTTCTTT. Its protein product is CACDPLGDTRTAQLFF.

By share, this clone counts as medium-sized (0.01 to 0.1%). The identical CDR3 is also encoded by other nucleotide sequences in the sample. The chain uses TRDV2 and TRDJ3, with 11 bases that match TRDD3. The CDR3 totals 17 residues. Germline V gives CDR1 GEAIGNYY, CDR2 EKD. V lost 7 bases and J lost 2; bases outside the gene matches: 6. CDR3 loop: CACVLLGDTWDTRQMFF. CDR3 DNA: TGTGCCTGCGTCCTACTGGGGGATACCTGGGACACCCGACAGATGTTTTTC.

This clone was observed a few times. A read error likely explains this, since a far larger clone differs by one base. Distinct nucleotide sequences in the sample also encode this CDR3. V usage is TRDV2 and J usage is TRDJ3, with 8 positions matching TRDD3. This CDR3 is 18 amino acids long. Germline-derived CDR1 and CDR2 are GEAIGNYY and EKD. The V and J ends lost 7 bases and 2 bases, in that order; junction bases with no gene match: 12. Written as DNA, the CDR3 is TGTGCCTGCGACCCAGTACTGGGGGTCGCCTGGGACACCCGACAGATGTTTTTC. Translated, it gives CACDPVLGVAWDTRQMFF.